This T cell receptor (beta chain) originates from a study of blood T cell repertoires in COVID-19. Study-wide context: From the United States, Italy and Spain came samples of acute and convalescent COVID-19. Nucleic acid was either cDNA or gDNA, and it came from T cells, B-cell-depleted T cells, or PBMCs.

Under the authors' procedure: How many nucleated cells were present was estimated from reference gene primer amplification. Generated by immunoSEQ multiplex PCR, the TCRdb table keeps only in-frame clones and is missing some. D and trimming come from the DNA, and the V and J calls and clone size come from that table. Altogether 45,000 to 50,000 clones are present, 83% being singletons, with the ten largest covering approximately 8%. This TCR was recovered from an elderly man in a cohort sampled during active COVID-19. Sequencing used peripheral blood.

The CDR3: CASSLNSARGQGNTIYF. CDR3 DNA sequence: TGTGCCAGCTCCCTAAACAGCGCCAGGGGGCAAGGAAACACCATATATTTT. The chain recombines TRBV18 with TRBJ1-3; 8 nucleotides align to TRBD1. The CDR3 has 17 residues. With V trimmed by 6 bases and J by 4 bases, 14 bases remained unmatched. The germline gives CDR1 KGHSH, CDR2 LQKENI.